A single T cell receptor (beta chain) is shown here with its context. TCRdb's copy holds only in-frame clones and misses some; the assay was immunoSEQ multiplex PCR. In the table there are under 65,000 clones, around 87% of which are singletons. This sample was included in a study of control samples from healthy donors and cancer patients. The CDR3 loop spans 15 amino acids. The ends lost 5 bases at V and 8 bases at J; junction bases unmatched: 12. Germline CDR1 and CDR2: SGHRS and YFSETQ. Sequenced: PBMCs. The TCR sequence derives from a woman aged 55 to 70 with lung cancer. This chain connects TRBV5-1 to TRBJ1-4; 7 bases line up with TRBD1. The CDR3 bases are TGCGCCAGCAGGTCCGGGGCAGGGGGACGGGAAAAACTGTTTTTT. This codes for CASRSGAGGREKLFF.